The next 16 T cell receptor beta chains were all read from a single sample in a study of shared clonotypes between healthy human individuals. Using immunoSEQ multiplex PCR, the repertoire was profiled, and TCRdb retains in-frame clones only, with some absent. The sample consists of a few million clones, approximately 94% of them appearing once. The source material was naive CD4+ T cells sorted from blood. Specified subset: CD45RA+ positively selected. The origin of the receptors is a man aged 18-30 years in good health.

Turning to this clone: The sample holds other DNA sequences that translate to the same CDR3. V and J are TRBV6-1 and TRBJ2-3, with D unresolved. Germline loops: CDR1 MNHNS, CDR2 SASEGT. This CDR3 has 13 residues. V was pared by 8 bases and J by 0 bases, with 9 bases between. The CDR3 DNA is TGTGCCAGCCGCAGAGAGAGCACAGATACGCAGTATTTT. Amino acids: CASRRESTDTQYF.

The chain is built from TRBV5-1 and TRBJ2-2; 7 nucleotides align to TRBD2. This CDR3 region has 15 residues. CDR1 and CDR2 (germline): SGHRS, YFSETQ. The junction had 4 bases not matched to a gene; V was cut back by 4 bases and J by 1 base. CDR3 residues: CASSTGTKNTGELFF. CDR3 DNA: TGCGCCAGCAGCACCGGGACTAAGAACACCGGGGAGCTGTTTTTT. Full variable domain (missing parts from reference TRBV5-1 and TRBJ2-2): KAGVTQTPRYLIKTRGQQVTLSCSPISGHRSVSWYQQTPGQGLQFLFEYFSETQRNKGNFPGRFSGRQFSNSRSEMNVSTLELGDSALYLCASSTGTKNTGELFFGEGSRLTVL.

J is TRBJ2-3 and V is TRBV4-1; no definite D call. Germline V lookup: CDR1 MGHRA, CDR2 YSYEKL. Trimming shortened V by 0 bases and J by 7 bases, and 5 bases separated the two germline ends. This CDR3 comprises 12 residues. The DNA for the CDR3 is TGCGCCAGCAGCCAAGAACTCCATACGCAGTATTTT. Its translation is CASSQELHTQYF.

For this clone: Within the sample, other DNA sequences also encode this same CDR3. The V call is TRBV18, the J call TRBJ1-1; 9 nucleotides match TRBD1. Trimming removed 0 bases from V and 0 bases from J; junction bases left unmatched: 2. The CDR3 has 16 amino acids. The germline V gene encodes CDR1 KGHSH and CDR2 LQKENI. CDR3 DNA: TGTGCCAGCTCACCACCGGGACAGGGTATGAACACTGAAGCTTTCTTT. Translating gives CASSPPGQGMNTEAFF.

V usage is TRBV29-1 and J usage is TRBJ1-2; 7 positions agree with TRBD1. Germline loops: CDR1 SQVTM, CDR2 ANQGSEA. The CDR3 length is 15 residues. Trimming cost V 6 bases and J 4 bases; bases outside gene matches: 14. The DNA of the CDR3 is TGCAGCGTGGCGGGACAGTTAAGGTTGGGCTATGGCTACACCTTC. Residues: CSVAGQLRLGYGYTF.

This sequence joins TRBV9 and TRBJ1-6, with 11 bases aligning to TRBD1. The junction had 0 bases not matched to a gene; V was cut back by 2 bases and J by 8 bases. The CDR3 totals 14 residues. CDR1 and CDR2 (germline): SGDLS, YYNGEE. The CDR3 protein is CASSVGQGDSPLHF. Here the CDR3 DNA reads TGTGCCAGCAGCGTGGGACAGGGGGATTCACCCCTCCACTTT. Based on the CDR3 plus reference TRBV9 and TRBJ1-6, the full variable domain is DSGVTQTPKHLITATGQRVTLRCSPRSGDLSVYWYQQSLDQGLQFLIQYYNGEERAKGNILERFSAQQFPDLHSELNLSSLELGDSALYFCASSVGQGDSPLHFGNGTRLTVT.

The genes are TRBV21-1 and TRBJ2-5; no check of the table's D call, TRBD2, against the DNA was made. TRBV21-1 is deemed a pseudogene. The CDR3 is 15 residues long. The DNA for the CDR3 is TGTGCCAGCAGCAGTCTAGCGGGCCACCAAGAGACCCAGTACTTC. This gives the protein CASSSLAGHQETQYF.

The chain's CDR3 is CASSPLAGVGTGELFF. The CDR3 nucleotides are TGCGCCAGCAGCCCATTAGCGGGAGTTGGCACCGGGGAGCTGTTTTTT. V gene TRBV5-1 combines with J gene TRBJ2-2; 9 bases agree with TRBD2. From germline, CDR1 is SGHRS and CDR2 YFSETQ. The CDR3 sequence is 16 residues long. V lost 4 bases to trimming and J lost 4 bases; unmatched junction nucleotides: 8.

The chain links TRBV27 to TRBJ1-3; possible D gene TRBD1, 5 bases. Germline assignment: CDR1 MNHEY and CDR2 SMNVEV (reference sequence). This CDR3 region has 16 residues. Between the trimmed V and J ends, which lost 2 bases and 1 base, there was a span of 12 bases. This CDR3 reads CASSLRGGWSGNTIYF. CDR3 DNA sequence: TGTGCCAGCAGTTTACGGGGCGGTTGGTCTGGAAACACCATATATTTT.

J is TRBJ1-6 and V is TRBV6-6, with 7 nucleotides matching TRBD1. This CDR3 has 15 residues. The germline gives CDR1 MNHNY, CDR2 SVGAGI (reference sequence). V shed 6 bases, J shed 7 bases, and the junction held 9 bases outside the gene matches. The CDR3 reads CASRRRDSENSPLHF. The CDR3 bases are TGTGCCAGCAGGCGACGGGACAGCGAAAATTCACCCCTCCACTTT.

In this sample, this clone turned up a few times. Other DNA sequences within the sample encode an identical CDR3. The CDR3 loop is CSVRDTEAFF. CDR3 nucleotide sequence: TGCAGCGTGCGAGACACTGAAGCTTTCTTT. The chain combines TRBV29-1 with TRBJ1-1, with D unresolved. The CDR3 is 10 amino acids. Germline values: CDR1 SQVTM, CDR2 ANQGSEA. V was shortened by 6 bases and J by 3 bases, with 5 bases between the two germline ends. The full variable domain, its missing parts supplied by reference TRBV29-1 and TRBJ1-1, is SAVISQKPSRDICQRGTSLTIQCQVDSQVTMMFWYRQQPGQSLTLIATANQGSEATYESGFVIDKFPISRPNLTFSTLTVSNMSPEDSSIYLCSVRDTEAFFGQGTRLTVV.

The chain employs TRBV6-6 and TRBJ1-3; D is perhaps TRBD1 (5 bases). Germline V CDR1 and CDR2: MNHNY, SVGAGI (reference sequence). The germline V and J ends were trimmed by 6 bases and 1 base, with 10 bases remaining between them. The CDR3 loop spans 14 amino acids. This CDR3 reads CASSLQVSGNTIYF. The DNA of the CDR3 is TGTGCCAGCAGCCTACAGGTTTCTGGAAACACCATATATTTT.

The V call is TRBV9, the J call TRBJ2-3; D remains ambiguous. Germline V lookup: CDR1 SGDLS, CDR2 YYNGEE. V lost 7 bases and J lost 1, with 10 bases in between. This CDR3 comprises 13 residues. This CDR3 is CASGPMGTDTQYF. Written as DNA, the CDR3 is TGTGCCAGCGGCCCTATGGGCACAGATACGCAGTATTTT. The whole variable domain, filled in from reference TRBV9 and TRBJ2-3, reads DSGVTQTPKHLITATGQRVTLRCSPRSGDLSVYWYQQSLDQGLQFLIQYYNGEERAKGNILERFSAQQFPDLHSELNLSSLELGDSALYFCASGPMGTDTQYFGPGTRLTVL.

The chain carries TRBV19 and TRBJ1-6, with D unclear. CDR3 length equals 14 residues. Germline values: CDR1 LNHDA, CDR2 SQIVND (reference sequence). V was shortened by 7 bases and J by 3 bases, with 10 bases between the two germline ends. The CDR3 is CASNSQSYNSPLHF. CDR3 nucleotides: TGTGCCAGTAACTCACAGAGCTATAATTCACCCCTCCACTTT.

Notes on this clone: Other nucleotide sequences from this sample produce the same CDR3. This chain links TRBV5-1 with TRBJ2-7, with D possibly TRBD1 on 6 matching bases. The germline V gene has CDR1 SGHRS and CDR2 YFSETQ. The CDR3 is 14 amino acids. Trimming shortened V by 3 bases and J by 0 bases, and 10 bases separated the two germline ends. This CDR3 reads CASSSTGSSYEQYF. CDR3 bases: TGCGCCAGCAGCTCTACAGGGAGCTCCTACGAGCAGTACTTC. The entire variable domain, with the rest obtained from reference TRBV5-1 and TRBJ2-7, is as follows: KAGVTQTPRYLIKTRGQQVTLSCSPISGHRSVSWYQQTPGQGLQFLFEYFSETQRNKGNFPGRFSGRQFSNSRSEMNVSTLELGDSALYLCASSSTGSSYEQYFGPGTRLTVT.

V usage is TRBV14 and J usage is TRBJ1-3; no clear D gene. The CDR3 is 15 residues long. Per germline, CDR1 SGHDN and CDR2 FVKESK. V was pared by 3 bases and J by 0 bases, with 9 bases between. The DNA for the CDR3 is TGTGCCAGCAGCCACCCCCGAGTCTCTGGAAACACCATATATTTT. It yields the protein CASSHPRVSGNTIYF.